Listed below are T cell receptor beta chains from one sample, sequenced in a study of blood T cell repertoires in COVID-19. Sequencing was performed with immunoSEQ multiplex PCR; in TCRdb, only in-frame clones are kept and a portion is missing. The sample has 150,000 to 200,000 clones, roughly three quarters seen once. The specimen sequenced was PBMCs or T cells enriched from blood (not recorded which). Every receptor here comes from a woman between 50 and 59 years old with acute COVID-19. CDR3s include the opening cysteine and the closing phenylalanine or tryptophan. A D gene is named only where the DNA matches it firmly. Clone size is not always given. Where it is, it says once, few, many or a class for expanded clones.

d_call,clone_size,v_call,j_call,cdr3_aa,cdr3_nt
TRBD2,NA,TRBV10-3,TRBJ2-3,CAIRPGLAGAFTDTQYF,TGTGCCATCAGGCCGGGACTAGCGGGGGCGTTCACAGATACGCAGTATTTT
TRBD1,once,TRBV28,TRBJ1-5,CASSFGTGLGQPQHF,TGTGCCAGCAGTTTTGGGACAGGGTTGGGTCAGCCCCAGCATTTT
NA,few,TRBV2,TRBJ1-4,CASSPDEKLFF,TGTGCCAGCAGTCCCGATGAAAAACTGTTTTTT
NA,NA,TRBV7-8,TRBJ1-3,CASIGGVWDTIYF,TGTGCCAGCATAGGAGGGGTCTGGGACACCATATATTTT
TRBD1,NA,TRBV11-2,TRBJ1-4,CASSSAGTGQREKLFF,TGTGCCAGCAGCTCGGCCGGGACAGGGCAGAGGGAAAAACTGTTTTTT
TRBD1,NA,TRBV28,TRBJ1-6,CASSLGQGAANSPLHF,TGTGCCAGCAGTTTAGGACAGGGGGCCGCGAATTCACCCCTCCACTTT
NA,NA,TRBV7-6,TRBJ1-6,CASSPSVAGSPLHF,TGTGCCAGCAGCCCTTCCGTAGCAGGGTCGCCCCTCCACTTT
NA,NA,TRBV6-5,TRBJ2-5,CASSYMDPRGETQYF,TGTGCCAGCAGTTACATGGACCCAAGGGGAGAGACCCAGTACTTC
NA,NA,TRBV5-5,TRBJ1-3,CASSSGVYSGNTIYF,TGTGCCAGCAGCTCGGGGGTTTACTCTGGAAACACCATATATTTT
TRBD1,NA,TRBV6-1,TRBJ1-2,CASSEGTGDYGYTF,TGTGCCAGCAGTGAAGGGACAGGTGACTATGGCTACACCTTC
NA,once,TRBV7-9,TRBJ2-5,CASSLVGDTQETQYF,TGTGCCAGCAGCTTAGTAGGGGATACCCAAGAGACCCAGTACTTC
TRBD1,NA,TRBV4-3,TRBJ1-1,CASRLGQGDITNTEAFF,TGCGCCAGCCGCTTAGGACAGGGGGATATCACGAACACTGAAGCTTTCTTT
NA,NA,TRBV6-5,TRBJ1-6,CASSGTQNSPLHF,TGTGCCAGCAGCGGGACTCAGAATTCACCCCTCCACTTT
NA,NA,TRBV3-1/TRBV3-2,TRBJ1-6,CASSPLGQGGSPLHF,TGTGCCAGCAGCCCCCTTGGGCAGGGAGGATCACCCCTCCACTTT
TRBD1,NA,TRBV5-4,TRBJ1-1,CASSRSGQGGTEAFF,TGTGCCAGCAGCCGCTCGGGACAGGGGGGCACTGAAGCTTTCTTT
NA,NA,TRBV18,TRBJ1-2,CASSPSRAYDGYTF,TGTGCCAGCTCACCCTCCAGGGCTTACGATGGCTACACCTTC
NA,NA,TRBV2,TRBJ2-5,CASSELPGETQYF,TGTGCCAGCAGTGAGTTACCCGGGGAGACCCAGTACTTC
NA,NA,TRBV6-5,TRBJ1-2,CASSPTAQAPTF,TGTGCCAGCAGTCCGACGGCACAGGCTCCTACCTTC
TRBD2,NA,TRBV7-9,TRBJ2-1,CASSLGGGAHEQFF,TGTGCCAGCAGCTTGGGCGGGGGGGCCCATGAGCAGTTCTTC
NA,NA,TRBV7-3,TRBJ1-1,CASSWATGREAFF,TGTGCCAGCAGCTGGGCGACGGGGAGGGAGGCTTTCTTT
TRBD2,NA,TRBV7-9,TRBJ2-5,CASSPRLAGVQETQYF,TGTGCCAGCAGCCCGAGACTAGCGGGGGTGCAAGAGACCCAGTACTTC
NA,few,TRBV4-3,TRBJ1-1,CASSQGGLSTEAFF,TGCGCCAGCAGCCAAGGCGGATTGAGCACTGAAGCTTTCTTT
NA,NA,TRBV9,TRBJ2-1,CASSQGLDYNEQFF,TGTGCCAGCAGCCAGGGACTCGACTACAATGAGCAGTTCTTC
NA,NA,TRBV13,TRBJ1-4,CASSLGGINEKLFF,TGTGCCAGCAGCCTCGGAGGTATTAATGAAAAACTGTTTTTT
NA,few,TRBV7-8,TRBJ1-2,CASSLGEREGLLGGYTF,TGTGCCAGCAGCTTAGGAGAACGGGAAGGGCTGCTAGGTGGCTACACCTTC
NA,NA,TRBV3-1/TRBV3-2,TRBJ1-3,CASSQEKQGFDTIYF,TGTGCCAGCAGCCAAGAAAAACAGGGTTTTGACACCATATATTTT
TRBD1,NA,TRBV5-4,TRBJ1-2,CASSTDRGYGYTF,TGTGCCAGCAGCACAGACAGGGGGTATGGCTACACCTTC
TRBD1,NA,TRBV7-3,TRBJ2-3,CASSFSGTGGATQYF,TGTGCCAGCAGCTTTTCCGGGACAGGGGGCGCTACGCAGTATTTT
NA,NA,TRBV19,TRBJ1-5,CASTGGNQPQHF,TGTGCCAGTACGGGGGGTAATCAGCCCCAGCATTTT
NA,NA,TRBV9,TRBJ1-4,CASSLGVQGLDEKLFF,TGTGCCAGCAGCTTAGGCGTCCAGGGGCTGGACGAAAAACTGTTTTTT
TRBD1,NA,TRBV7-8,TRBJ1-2,CASSLATGEGWGYTF,TGTGCCAGCAGCTTGGCGACAGGGGAAGGGTGGGGCTACACCTTC
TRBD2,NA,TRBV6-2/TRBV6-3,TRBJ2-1,CASSLLLAGESYNEQFF,TGTGCCAGCAGTCTCCTACTAGCGGGGGAATCCTACAATGAGCAGTTCTTC
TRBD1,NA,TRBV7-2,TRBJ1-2,CASSRRGTGGFSYGYTF,TGTGCCAGCAGCCGGAGGGGGACAGGGGGCTTTAGCTATGGCTACACCTTC
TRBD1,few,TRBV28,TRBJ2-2,CASSMGQEVTGELFF,TGTGCCAGCAGTATGGGACAGGAAGTCACCGGGGAGCTGTTTTTT
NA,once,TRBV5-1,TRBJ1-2,CASSFSGEEYGYTF,TGCGCCAGCAGCTTTTCAGGGGAAGAATATGGCTACACCTTC
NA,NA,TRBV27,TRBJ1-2,CASSFPRSNYGYTF,TGTGCCAGCAGTTTCCCGAGGAGTAACTATGGCTACACCTTC
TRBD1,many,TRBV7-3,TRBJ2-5,CASSAEGQGPETQYF,TGTGCCAGCAGCGCCGAAGGACAGGGGCCGGAGACCCAGTACTTC
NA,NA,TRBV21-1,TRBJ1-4,CASSETGALDEKLFF,TGTGCCAGCAGCGAGACAGGGGCTCTTGATGAAAAACTGTTTTTT
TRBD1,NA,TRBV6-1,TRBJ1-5,CASSGSGTGGFNQPQHF,TGTGCCAGCAGTGGCTCCGGGACAGGGGGCTTCAATCAGCCCCAGCATTTT
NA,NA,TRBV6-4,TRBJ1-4,CASSDATGKLFF,TGTGCCAGCAGTGACGCAACGGGAAAACTGTTTTTT
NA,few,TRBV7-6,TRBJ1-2,CASSLGTAAAYGYTF,TGTGCCAGCAGCTTAGGGACAGCTGCTGCCTATGGCTACACCTTC
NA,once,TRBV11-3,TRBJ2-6,CASSLSGSGANVLTF,TGTGCCAGCAGCTTATCCGGCTCTGGGGCCAACGTCCTGACTTTC
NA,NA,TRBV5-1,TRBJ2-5,CASSIGQNPQETQYF,TGCGCCAGCAGCATCGGACAGAACCCTCAAGAGACCCAGTACTTC
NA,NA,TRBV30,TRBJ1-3,CAWSPPGSGNTIYF,TGTGCCTGGAGTCCCCCGGGGTCTGGAAACACCATATATTTT
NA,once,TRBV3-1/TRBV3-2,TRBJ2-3,CASSRGLVTSDTQYF,TGTGCCAGCAGCCGGGGCCTAGTCACTTCGGATACGCAGTATTTT
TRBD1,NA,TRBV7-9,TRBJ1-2,CASSSRGAGYTF,TGTGCCAGCAGCTCCAGGGGGGCTGGCTACACCTTC
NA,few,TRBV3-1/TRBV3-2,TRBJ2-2,CASSLGPGGGANTGELFF,TGTGCCAGCAGCCTTGGTCCCGGAGGGGGCGCGAACACCGGGGAGCTGTTTTTT
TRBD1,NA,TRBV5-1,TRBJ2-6,CASSLAGTGGAGANVLTF,TGCGCCAGCAGCTTGGCTGGGACAGGGGGTGCCGGGGCCAACGTCCTGACTTTC
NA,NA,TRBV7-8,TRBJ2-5,CASSPEGGTLAETQYF,TGTGCCAGCAGCCCGGAGGGCGGAACCTTGGCGGAGACCCAGTACTTC
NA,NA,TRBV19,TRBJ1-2,CASTALRTLYGYTF,TGTGCCAGTACCGCCCTCAGAACCCTCTATGGCTACACCTTC
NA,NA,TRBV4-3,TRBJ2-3,CASSQDGGARDTQYF,TGCGCCAGCAGCCAAGACGGCGGGGCCCGAGATACGCAGTATTTT
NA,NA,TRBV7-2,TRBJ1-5,CASSLQTLKQPQHF,TGTGCCAGCAGCTTACAAACTTTAAAACAGCCCCAGCATTTT